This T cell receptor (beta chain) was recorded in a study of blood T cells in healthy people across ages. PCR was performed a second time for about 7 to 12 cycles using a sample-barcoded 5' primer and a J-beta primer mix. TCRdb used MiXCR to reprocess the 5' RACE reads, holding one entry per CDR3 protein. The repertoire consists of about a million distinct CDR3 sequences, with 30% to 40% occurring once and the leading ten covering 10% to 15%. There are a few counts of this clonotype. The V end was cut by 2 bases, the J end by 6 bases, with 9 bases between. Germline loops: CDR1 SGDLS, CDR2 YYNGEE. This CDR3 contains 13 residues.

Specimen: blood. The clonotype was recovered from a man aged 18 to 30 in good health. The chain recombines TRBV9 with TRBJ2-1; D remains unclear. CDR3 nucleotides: TGTGCCAGCAGCGTCGGTGTCCTCAATGAGCAGTTCTTC. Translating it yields CASSVGVLNEQFF.